One and the same sample provided the 21 T cell receptor beta chains below, sequenced in a study of cytomegalovirus exposure and HLA in healthy donors. In the PCR, 60 Vbeta and 13 Jbeta primers were used. The protocol was immunoSEQ multiplex PCR, while the TCRdb copy is restricted to in-frame clones and leaves out a portion. Among hundreds of thousands of clones listed, under 70% were seen once. Source material: PBMCs. These receptors were obtained from a man aged 35 to 55 in good health and CMV-seropositive.

The chain is built from TRBV2 and TRBJ2-7; D call uncertain. The CDR3 loop spans 14 amino acids. Germline assignment: CDR1 SNHLY and CDR2 FYNNEI. Deletions cut 7 bases from V and 0 bases from J, with 13 bases between. This CDR3 reads CASTERRSSYEQYF. The CDR3 DNA is TGTGCCAGCACCGAGCGACGTAGCTCCTACGAGCAGTACTTC.

The rearrangement uses TRBV5-5 and TRBJ2-2; TRBD2 agrees at 12 bases. CDR3 size: 20 residues. Trimming cost V 2 bases and J 3 bases; bases outside gene matches: 14. In germline, CDR1 is SGHKS, CDR2 YYEKEE (reference sequence). The CDR3 sequence is CASSFSLTSGGRGYTGELFF. The CDR3 coding sequence is TGTGCCAGCAGCTTCTCTTTGACTAGCGGGGGAAGAGGATACACCGGGGAGCTGTTTTTT.

The chain recombines TRBV6-5 with TRBJ1-2, with a possible D match to TRBD1 (6 bases). Between the trimmed V and J ends, which lost 5 bases and 2 bases, there was a span of 6 bases. The CDR3 covers 12 residues. Germline V CDR1 and CDR2: MNHEY, SVGAGI. The CDR3 nucleotides are TGTGCCAGCAGTGGACAGAACTATGGCTACACCTTC. It is translated as CASSGQNYGYTF.

This clone was seen more than once but under ten times. V usage is TRBV7-9 and J usage is TRBJ2-7; 12 bases map to TRBD1. This CDR3 spans 16 amino acids. The V gene end was trimmed by 5 bases and the J gene end by 4 bases; junction bases not matched to a gene: 9. Germline assignment: CDR1 SEHNR and CDR2 FQNEAQ (reference sequence). The DNA of the CDR3 is TGTGCCAGCAGCCTCCCCCGGGACAGGGGGCTTTACGAGCAGTACTTC. Amino acid sequence: CASSLPRDRGLYEQYF.

This chain joins TRBV28 and TRBJ2-2; D not resolved. V dropped 8 bases and J dropped 0 bases, with 7 bases sitting between them. The CDR3 runs to 13 residues. Germline V gene lookup returns CDR1 MDHEN and CDR2 SYDVKM. In DNA, the CDR3 is TGTGCCAGCCAAATTGCGAACACCGGGGAGCTGTTTTTT. It encodes CASQIANTGELFF.

This clone was detected only a few times. The chain carries TRBV18 and TRBJ1-4; D is undetermined. This CDR3 comprises 15 residues. Germline V gene sequence: CDR1 KGHSH, CDR2 LQKENI. The V end was cut by 6 bases, the J end by 5 bases, with 16 bases between. CDR3 residues: CASSLLSQPNEKLFF. The CDR3 nucleotides are TGTGCCAGCTCCCTCCTCTCACAGCCGAATGAAAAACTGTTTTTT.

J is TRBJ1-2 and V is TRBV5-4; a possible D gene is TRBD1 (5 bases). This CDR3 region has 14 residues. Trimming left V 2 bases short and J 7 bases short, with 15 bases between. Germline lookup yields CDR1 SGHNT and CDR2 YYREEE (reference sequence). CDR3 amino acids: CASSLPQGRGGYTF. CDR3 DNA: TGTGCCAGCAGCTTACCCCAGGGTCGTGGTGGCTACACCTTC.

The genes are TRBV28 and TRBJ1-6; 12 positions match TRBD1. This CDR3 spans 15 amino acids. V was pared by 2 bases and J by 10 bases, with 3 bases of the junction left unmatched. CDR1 and CDR2 (germline): MDHEN, SYDVKM. The CDR3 DNA reads as TGTGCCAGCAGTTTACCCGGGACAGGGGGCTCACCCCTCCACTTT. Amino acid sequence: CASSLPGTGGSPLHF. Looking up the rest from reference TRBV28 and TRBJ1-6 gives the full variable domain: DVKVTQSSRYLVKRTGEKVFLECVQDMDHENMFWYRQDPGLGLRLIYFSYDVKMKEKGDIPEGYSVSREKKERFSLILESASTNQTSMYLCASSLPGTGGSPLHFGNGTRLTVT.

This chain connects TRBV9 to TRBJ1-1; 8 bases align to TRBD1. The V segment lost 2 bases and the J segment 1 base; nucleotides outside the gene matches: 1. This CDR3 comprises 14 residues. Germline loops: CDR1 SGDLS, CDR2 YYNGEE. This CDR3 reads CASSVTGENTEAFF. The DNA of the CDR3 is TGTGCCAGCAGCGTGACAGGGGAGAACACTGAAGCTTTCTTT.

The V gene is TRBV11-1, the J gene TRBJ2-3; 8 bases fit TRBD1. The CDR3 totals 14 residues. V lost 5 bases and J lost 6; bases outside the gene matches: 7. Germline CDR1 is SGHAT and CDR2 is FQDESV (reference sequence). The CDR3 loop reads CASSLDRGGDTQYF. Written as DNA, the CDR3 is TGTGCCAGCAGCCTCGACAGGGGTGGCGATACGCAGTATTTT.

This clone was counted a few times. The chain couples TRBV9 to TRBJ1-5; D may be TRBD1 (6 bases). Per germline, CDR1 SGDLS and CDR2 YYNGEE. Between the trimmed V and J ends, which lost 7 bases and 0 bases, there was a span of 11 bases. CDR3 size: 14 residues. In nucleotides, the CDR3 is TGTGCCAGCGGAAGGGACATTAGCAATCAGCCCCAGCATTTT. This codes for CASGRDISNQPQHF.

Note on this clone: Other DNA sequences from this sample encode an identical CDR3 as well. This rearrangement joins TRBV7-6 to TRBJ1-4; 11 nucleotides agree with TRBD1. CDR3 length equals 16 residues. V lost 1 base and J lost 7; bases outside the gene matches: 5. CDR1 SGHVS and CDR2 FNYEAQ come from the germline V gene. CDR3: CASSLGPGTGGEKLFF. As DNA, the CDR3 is TGTGCCAGCAGCTTAGGGCCCGGGACAGGGGGTGAAAAACTGTTTTTT.

The chain links TRBV5-4 to TRBJ2-5; 14 nucleotides match TRBD2. The end of the DNA is better explained by TRBJ2-7, so the J call may be wrong. The CDR3 runs 19 residues. CDR1 and CDR2 (germline): SGHNT, YYREEE (reference sequence). The CDR3 spells CASSFRVGGTSGGLYEQYF. For the CDR3, the DNA is TGTGCCAGCAGCTTTCGAGTAGGGGGGACTAGCGGGGGACTCTACGAGCAGTACTTC.

This clone has only a few counts. The chain carries TRBV2 and TRBJ2-3, with 11 bases identical to TRBD2. Germline V gene lookup returns CDR1 SNHLY and CDR2 FYNNEI. The CDR3 sequence is 16 residues long. V lost 4 bases, J lost 7 bases, and 10 bases stayed unmatched. This CDR3 is CASSVPTSGEGYTQYF. CDR3 DNA: TGTGCCAGCAGTGTTCCGACTAGCGGGGAAGGGTATACGCAGTATTTT. Full variable domain (rest looked up from reference TRBV2 and TRBJ2-3): EPEVTQTPSHQVTQMGQEVILRCVPISNHLYFYWYRQILGQKVEFLVSFYNNEISEKSEIFDDQFSVERPDGSNFTLKIRSTKLEDSAMYFCASSVPTSGEGYTQYFGPGTRLTVL.

As to this clone: The junction and the germline gene differ at one end; a read error may be behind it. This chain joins TRBV7-9 and TRBJ2-7; weak D call: TRBD2 (5 bases). Germline loops: CDR1 SEHNR, CDR2 FQNEAQ (reference sequence). The CDR3 totals 14 residues. CDR3 protein: CSSSPWTGSYEQYF. The CDR3 DNA reads as TGTTCCAGCAGCCCCTGGACTGGGAGCTACGAGCAGTACTTC.

This chain uses TRBV5-4 with TRBJ2-5; 12 positions agree with TRBD2. The CDR3 runs to 15 residues. Germline CDR1 is SGHNT and CDR2 is YYREEE (reference sequence). V was clipped by 2 bases and J by 6 bases; unmatched bases: 5. The CDR3 DNA sequence: TGTGCCAGCAGCTTTCTAGCGGGGGGGCCAAAGACCCAGTACTTC. Translated, it gives CASSFLAGGPKTQYF. The variable domain in full, completed from reference TRBV5-4 and TRBJ2-5, reads ETGVTQSPTHLIKTRGQQVTLRCSSQSGHNTVSWYQQALGQGPQFIFQYYREEENGRGNFPPRFSGLQFPNYSSELNVNALELDDSALYLCASSFLAGGPKTQYFGPGTRLLVL.

The chain uses TRBV6-5 and TRBJ2-7; D might be TRBD1 (6 bases). V was pared by 5 bases and J by 2 bases, with 10 bases between. Germline lookup yields CDR1 MNHEY and CDR2 SVGAGI. The CDR3 loop spans 13 amino acids. CDR3 nucleotide sequence: TGTGCCAGCAGTCGACAGGTGGCCTACGAGCAGTACTTC. Protein: CASSRQVAYEQYF.

This chain links TRBV7-9 with TRBJ2-3; D call uncertain. CDR3 length equals 13 residues. Germline CDR1 reads SEHNR; CDR2 reads FQNEAQ (reference sequence). The V end lost 0 bases, the J end lost 12 bases, and 13 bases lay between the germline ends. The CDR3 reads CASSLAREENQYF. The CDR3 DNA is TGTGCCAGCAGCTTAGCGCGTGAGGAAAACCAGTATTTT.

The chain couples TRBV18 to TRBJ2-7; no clear D. Germline CDR1 KGHSH, CDR2 LQKENI. The ends were cut back, 5 bases at V and 2 bases at J, with 7 bases in the middle. The CDR3 consists of 12 residues. The CDR3 loop reads CASSSLAYEQYF. The CDR3 region has the DNA TGTGCCAGCTCATCTTTAGCCTACGAGCAGTACTTC. The variable domain in full, with the rest retrieved from reference TRBV18 and TRBJ2-7, is NAGVMQNPRHLVRRRGQEARLRCSPMKGHSHVYWYRQLPEEGLKFMVYLQKENIIDESGMPKERFSAEFPKEGPSILRIQQVVRGDSAAYFCASSSLAYEQYFGPGTRLTVT.

The chain uses TRBV13 and TRBJ2-1; weak D call: TRBD2 (5 bases). CDR1 and CDR2 (germline): PRHDT, FYEKMQ (reference sequence). The CDR3 sequence is 14 residues long. Trimming pared 5 bases from V and 5 bases from J, leaving 13 bases between. The CDR3 coding sequence is TGTGCCAGCAGCCCCGTCTCGGGGAACAATGAGCAGTTCTTC. Protein: CASSPVSGNNEQFF.

As regards this clone: At one end the junction does not follow the germline gene, possibly because of a read error. V is TRBV7-9 and J is TRBJ2-7, with 7 bases that match TRBD1. The CDR3 contains 14 residues. CDR1 and CDR2 (germline): SEHNR, FQNEAQ (reference sequence). CDR3 coding DNA: TGTTCCAGCAGCTTAGTAGGGGGCAGAGACGAGCAGTACTTC. It encodes CSSSLVGGRDEQYF.